The 10 T cell receptor beta chains below come from one sample, sequenced in a study of glioma-infiltrating T cells. The iRepertoire nested amplicon-rescue multiplex PCR amplified TCR alpha and beta CDR3s from RNA. TCRdb re-called the multiplex PCR reads through MiXCR, storing one row per CDR3 protein. The data hold around 130,000 distinct CDR3 sequences, with under 30% observed a single time. The sequenced material came from glioma tissue, nonneoplastic brain tissue, or PBMCs (not recorded which). The origin of the receptors is a human donor with low-grade glioma or glioblastoma, undergoing nonglioma brain surgery, or in good health (not recorded which).

The chain employs TRBV11-2 and TRBJ1-2; the match to TRBD1 covers 7 bases. The CDR3 length is 13 residues. Germline lookup yields CDR1 SGHAT and CDR2 FQNNGV. The J segment lost 7 bases and the V segment lost 3 bases, leaving 5 bases of the junction unmatched. CDR3 protein: CASSFSRGVGYTF. DNA for the CDR3: TGTGCCAGCAGCTTCAGCAGGGGGGTTGGCTACACCTTC.

This clonotype has a handful of counts. V is TRBV11-3 and J is TRBJ2-7, with a tentative D call TRBD1 (5 bases). V was cut by 4 bases and J by 0 bases, with 22 bases left in between. The CDR3 runs 18 residues. CDR1 and CDR2 (germline): SGHNT, YENEEA. DNA of the CDR3: TGTGCCAGCAGCTCCCTAGGTAATACAGGTTCTAGCTCCTACGAGCAGTACGTC. This codes for CASSSLGNTGSSSYEQYV.

Of note for this clonotype: This may come from a read error, since a much larger clone is one base off. The chain recombines TRBV7-2 with TRBJ2-1, with 8 positions matching TRBD1. The J call may be faulty, since TRBJ2-7 better matches the DNA end. The CDR3 loop spans 14 amino acids. Germline CDR1 reads SGHTA; CDR2 reads FQGNSA. CDR3 sequence reads: CASSFGQGRNEQYF. CDR3 DNA sequence: TGTGCCAGCAGCTTCGGACAGGGTAGGAATGAGCAGTACTTC.

The rearrangement joins TRBV7-9 to TRBJ1-1; D ambiguous. The CDR3 extends over 12 amino acids. V was pared by 1 base and J by 4 bases, with 4 bases between. Looked up from germline, CDR1 is SEHNR and CDR2 is FQNEAQ (reference sequence). The CDR3 reads CASSLGVTEAFF. The CDR3 coding sequence is TGTGCCAGCAGCTTAGGTGTCACTGAAGCTTTCTTT. The variable domain in full, completed from reference TRBV7-9 and TRBJ1-1, reads DTGVSQNPRHKITKRGQNVTFRCDPISEHNRLYWYRQTLGQGPEFLTYFQNEAQLEKSRLLSDRFSAERPKGSFSTLEIQRTEQGDSAMYLCASSLGVTEAFFGQGTRLTVV.

This clonotype was seen at least ten times. The chain combines TRBV15 with TRBJ1-5; TRBD1 matches 7 bases. CDR3 size: 16 residues. Germline V gives CDR1 LNHNV, CDR2 YYDKDF (reference sequence). V lost 0 bases to trimming and J lost 3 bases; unmatched junction nucleotides: 5. The CDR3 sequence: CATSRDPGQSNQPQHF. The CDR3 region has the DNA TGTGCCACCAGCAGAGATCCGGGACAGTCCAATCAGCCCCAGCATTTT.

This clonotype showed up just a few times. This chain connects TRBV7-2 to TRBJ1-2, with D possibly being TRBD1 (5 bases). CDR3 length equals 16 residues. Trimming pared 4 bases from V and 7 bases from J, leaving 22 bases between. Germline V gives CDR1 SGHTA, CDR2 FQGNSA. The CDR3 DNA follows: TGTGCCAGCAGCTCGGGAGGGGTCAGGGCGCTATTTGGCTACACCTTC. It codes for CASSSGGVRALFGYTF.

Ten or more counts support this clonotype. V gene TRBV6-1 combines with J gene TRBJ2-7; D call uncertain. The V gene lost 1 base and the J gene lost 4 bases, with 11 bases spanning the gap. Germline lookup yields CDR1 MNHNS and CDR2 SASEGT. The CDR3 is made up of 14 amino acids. The CDR3 region is CASSEGGIEYEQYV. The CDR3 DNA is TGTGCCAGCAGTGAAGGTGGCATTGAGTACGAGCAGTACGTC.

The CDR3 DNA follows: TGCGCCACCAGAGCGACCGCTACGTACAATGAGCAGTTCTTC. Amino acid sequence: CATRATATYNEQFF. The rearrangement joins TRBV5-1 to TRBJ2-1; D unresolved. Germline V gives CDR1 SGHRS, CDR2 YFSETQ. This CDR3 contains 14 residues. Trimming stripped 9 bases from V and 4 bases from J, with 17 bases between.

A word on this clonotype: Germline and junction disagree at one end, which may indicate a read error. The V call is TRBV4-1, the J call TRBJ1-1; no clear D. CDR3 length equals 14 residues. Germline CDR1 and CDR2: MGHRA and YSYEKL. The chain's CDR3 is CASSQDGRRAEASF. For the CDR3, the DNA is TGCGCCAGCAGCCAAGATGGTCGGAGGGCTGAAGCTTCCTTT.

The chain links TRBV11-1 to TRBJ2-3; D is ambiguous. Trimming took 4 bases from V and 4 from J, leaving 9 bases between them. The V gene's germline CDR1 is SGHAT and CDR2 FQDESV (reference sequence). The CDR3 runs 13 residues. CDR3 nucleotide sequence: TGTGCCAGCAGCTCGACAAGACCAGATACGCAGTATTTT. It yields the protein CASSSTRPDTQYF.